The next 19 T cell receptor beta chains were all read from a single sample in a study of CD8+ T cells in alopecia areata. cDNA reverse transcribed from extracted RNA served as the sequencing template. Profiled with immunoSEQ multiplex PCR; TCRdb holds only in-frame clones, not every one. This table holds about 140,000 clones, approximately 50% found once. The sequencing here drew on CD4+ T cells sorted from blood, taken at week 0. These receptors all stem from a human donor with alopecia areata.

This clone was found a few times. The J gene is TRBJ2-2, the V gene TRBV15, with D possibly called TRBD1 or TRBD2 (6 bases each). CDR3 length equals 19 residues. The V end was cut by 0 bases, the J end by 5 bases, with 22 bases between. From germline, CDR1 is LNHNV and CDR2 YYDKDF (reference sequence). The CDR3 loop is CATSRDQSGGQGRTGELFF. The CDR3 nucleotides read TGTGCCACCAGCAGAGATCAGTCCGGGGGCCAGGGGAGGACCGGGGAGCTGTTTTTT.

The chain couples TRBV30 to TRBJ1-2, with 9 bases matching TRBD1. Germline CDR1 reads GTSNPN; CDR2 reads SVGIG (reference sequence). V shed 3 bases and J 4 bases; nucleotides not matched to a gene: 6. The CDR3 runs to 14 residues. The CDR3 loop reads CAWRDRGKSYGYTF. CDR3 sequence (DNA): TGTGCCTGGAGGGACAGGGGCAAGAGCTATGGCTACACCTTC.

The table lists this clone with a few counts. The CDR3 is CASSFRADTEAFF. In DNA, the CDR3 is TGTGCCAGCTCATTCAGGGCCGACACTGAAGCTTTCTTT. The chain links TRBV18 to TRBJ1-1, with D perhaps TRBD1 (5 bases). Trimming pared 5 bases from V and 3 bases from J, leaving 10 bases between. CDR3 length equals 13 residues. Germline V gives CDR1 KGHSH, CDR2 LQKENI.

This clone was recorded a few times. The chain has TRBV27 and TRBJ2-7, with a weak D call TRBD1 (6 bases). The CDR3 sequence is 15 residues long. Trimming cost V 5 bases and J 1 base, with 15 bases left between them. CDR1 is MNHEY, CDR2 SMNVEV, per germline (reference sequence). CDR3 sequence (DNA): TGTGCCAGCAGTCTTACACCCGGACAGTCCTACGAGCAGTACTTC. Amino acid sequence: CASSLTPGQSYEQYF.

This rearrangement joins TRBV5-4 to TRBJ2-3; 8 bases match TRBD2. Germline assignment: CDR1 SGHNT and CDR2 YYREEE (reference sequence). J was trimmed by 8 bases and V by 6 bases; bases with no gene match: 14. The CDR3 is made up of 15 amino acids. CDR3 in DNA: TGTGCCAGCACCCTTGCCGGGACTAGTGTCGCTACGCAGTATTTT. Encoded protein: CASTLAGTSVATQYF.

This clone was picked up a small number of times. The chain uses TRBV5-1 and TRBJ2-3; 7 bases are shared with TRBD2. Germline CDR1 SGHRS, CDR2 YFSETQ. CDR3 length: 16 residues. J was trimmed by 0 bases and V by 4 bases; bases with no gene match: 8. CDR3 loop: CASSRLSGTSTDTQYF. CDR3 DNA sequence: TGCGCCAGCAGCCGATTAAGCGGGACTAGCACAGATACGCAGTATTTT.

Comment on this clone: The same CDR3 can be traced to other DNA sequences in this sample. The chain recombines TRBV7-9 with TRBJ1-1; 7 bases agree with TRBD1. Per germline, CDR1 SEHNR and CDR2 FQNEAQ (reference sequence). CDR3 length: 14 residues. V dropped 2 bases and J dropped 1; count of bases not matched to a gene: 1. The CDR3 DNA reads TGTGCCAGCAGCTTACAGGGGGGGAACACTGAAGCTTTCTTT. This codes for CASSLQGGNTEAFF.

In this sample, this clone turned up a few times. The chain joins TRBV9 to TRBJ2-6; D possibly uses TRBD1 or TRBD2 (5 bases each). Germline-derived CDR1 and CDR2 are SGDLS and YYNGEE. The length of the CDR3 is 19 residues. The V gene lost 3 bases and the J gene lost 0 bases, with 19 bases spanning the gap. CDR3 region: CASSGTERGKDSGANVLTF. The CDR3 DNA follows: TGTGCCAGCAGCGGAACAGAGAGGGGTAAAGACTCTGGGGCCAACGTCCTGACTTTC. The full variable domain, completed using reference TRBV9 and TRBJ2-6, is DSGVTQTPKHLITATGQRVTLRCSPRSGDLSVYWYQQSLDQGLQFLIQYYNGEERAKGNILERFSAQQFPDLHSELNLSSLELGDSALYFCASSGTERGKDSGANVLTFGAGSRLTVL.

The CDR3 DNA sequence: TGCGCCAGCAGCTTGGCCTGGCAGCTAAACACTGAAGCTTTCTTT. Encoded protein: CASSLAWQLNTEAFF. This sequence joins TRBV5-1 and TRBJ1-1; no firm D call. There are 15 residues in the CDR3. Trimming shortened V by 0 bases and J by 2 bases, and 11 bases separated the two germline ends. Germline V lookup: CDR1 SGHRS, CDR2 YFSETQ.

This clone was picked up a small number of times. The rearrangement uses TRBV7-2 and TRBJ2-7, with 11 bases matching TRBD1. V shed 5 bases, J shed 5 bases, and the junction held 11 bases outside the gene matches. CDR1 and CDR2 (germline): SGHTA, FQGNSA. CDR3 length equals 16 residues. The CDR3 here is CASSDPGQGGMDEQYF. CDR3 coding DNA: TGTGCCAGCAGCGATCCGGGACAGGGGGGTATGGACGAGCAGTACTTC.

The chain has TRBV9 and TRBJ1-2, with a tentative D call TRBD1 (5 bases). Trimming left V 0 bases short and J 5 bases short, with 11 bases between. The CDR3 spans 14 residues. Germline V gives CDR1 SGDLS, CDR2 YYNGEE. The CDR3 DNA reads TGTGCCAGCAGCGTAGGAGGCGGACAATATGGCTACACCTTC. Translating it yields CASSVGGGQYGYTF. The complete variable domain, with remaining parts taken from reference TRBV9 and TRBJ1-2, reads DSGVTQTPKHLITATGQRVTLRCSPRSGDLSVYWYQQSLDQGLQFLIQYYNGEERAKGNILERFSAQQFPDLHSELNLSSLELGDSALYFCASSVGGGQYGYTFGSGTRLTVV.

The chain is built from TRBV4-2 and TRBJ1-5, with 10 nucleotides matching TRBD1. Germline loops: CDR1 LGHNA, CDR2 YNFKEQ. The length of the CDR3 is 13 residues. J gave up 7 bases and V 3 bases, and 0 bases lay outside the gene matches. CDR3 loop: CASSQDRGQPQHF. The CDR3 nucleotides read TGTGCCAGCAGCCAGGACAGGGGGCAGCCCCAGCATTTT.

The DNA of the CDR3 is TGTGCCAGCACCCACAGGGTTAGCGAGCAGTACTTC. This sequence encodes CASTHRVSEQYF. The chain is built from TRBV2 and TRBJ2-7, with D tentatively TRBD1 (6 bases). The CDR3 runs to 12 residues. Germline CDR1 SNHLY, CDR2 FYNNEI. V was trimmed by 7 bases and J by 6 bases, leaving 13 bases between them.

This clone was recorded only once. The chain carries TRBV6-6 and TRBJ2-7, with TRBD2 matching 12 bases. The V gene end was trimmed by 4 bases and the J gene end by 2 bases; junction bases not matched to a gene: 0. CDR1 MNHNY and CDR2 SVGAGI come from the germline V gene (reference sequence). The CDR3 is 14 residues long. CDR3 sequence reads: CASSWTSGAYEQYF. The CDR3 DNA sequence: TGTGCCAGCAGTTGGACTAGCGGGGCCTACGAGCAGTACTTC.

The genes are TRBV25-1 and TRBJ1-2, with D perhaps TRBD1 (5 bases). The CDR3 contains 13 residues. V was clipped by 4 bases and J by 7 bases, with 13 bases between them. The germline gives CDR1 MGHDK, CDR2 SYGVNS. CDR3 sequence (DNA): TGTGCCAGCAGTGGGGGGGAAGTTACTGGCTACACCTTC. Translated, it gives CASSGGEVTGYTF.

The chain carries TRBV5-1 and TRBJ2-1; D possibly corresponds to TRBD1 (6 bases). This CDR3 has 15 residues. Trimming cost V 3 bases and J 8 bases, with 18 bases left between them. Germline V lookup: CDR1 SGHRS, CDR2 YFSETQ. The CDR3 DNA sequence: TGCGCCAGCAGCTATAGACAGGCGTCTGGCGATGAGCAGTTCTTC. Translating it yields CASSYRQASGDEQFF.

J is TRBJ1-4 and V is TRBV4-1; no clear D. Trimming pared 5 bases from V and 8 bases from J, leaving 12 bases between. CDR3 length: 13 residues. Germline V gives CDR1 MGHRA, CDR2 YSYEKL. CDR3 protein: CASSSTVGEKLFF. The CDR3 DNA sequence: TGCGCCAGCAGCAGTACGGTAGGGGAAAAACTGTTTTTT.

CDR3 residues: CASTEGQYEQYF. The DNA for the CDR3 is TGTGCCAGCACCGAGGGCCAGTACGAGCAGTACTTC. J is TRBJ2-7 and V is TRBV6-6; D is perhaps TRBD2 (5 bases). Per the germline V gene, CDR1 is MNHNY and CDR2 is SVGAGI (reference sequence). The CDR3 has 12 residues. The V and J ends lost 7 bases and 4 bases respectively, with 11 bases between them.

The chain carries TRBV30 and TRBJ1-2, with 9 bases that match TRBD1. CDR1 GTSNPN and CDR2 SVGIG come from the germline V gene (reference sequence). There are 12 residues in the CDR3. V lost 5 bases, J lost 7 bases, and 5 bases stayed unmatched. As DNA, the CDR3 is TGTGCCTGGCGAGGACAGGGGATTGGCTACACCTTC. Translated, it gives CAWRGQGIGYTF.